Listed below are T cell receptor beta chains from one sample, sequenced in a study of T cell repertoires in cytomegalovirus infection. Their antigens are not known. TCRdb re-analysed the reads in MiXCR, keeping a single row per CDR3 protein. The table shows approximately 910,000 distinct CDR3 sequences, with about a third occurring only once. The sample in question was cultured CD8+ T cells from PBMCs, obtained from culture after CMV antigen stimulation. The receptors stem from a human donor in good health (CMV status not recorded). Some clones in this sample may be carry-over from other donors' samples. Both conserved end residues are part of each CDR3. A D gene is named only where the DNA matches it firmly. Not every row has a clone size; where given, it reads once, few, many or a size class.

>TRBV7-6|TRBJ1-1|many|.
TGTGCCAGCAGCTTAATATTGGGGGGCCGGTCTGTCGGCACTGAAGCTTTCTTT
CASSLILGGRSVGTEAFF
>TRBV6-5|TRBJ2-3|.|TRBD1
TGTGCCAGCAGTACTTCCGGGACAGGGGGCTCTACGCAGTATTTT
CASSTSGTGGSTQYF
>TRBV7-2|TRBJ1-2|many|.
TGTGCCAGCAGCTTAGTCCCCATTGGGGCTAGATCAAAGGATGGCTACACCTTC
CASSLVPIGARSKDGYTF
>TRBV5-1|TRBJ1-1|.|.
TGCGCCAGCAGCCTCGGCCAAGGGGGAGTGACTGAAGCTTTCTTT
CASSLGQGGVTEAFF
>TRBV7-6|TRBJ1-2|.|.
TGTGCCAGCAGCTTCATGGGACCTAACTATGGCTACACCTTC
CASSFMGPNYGYTF
>TRBV6-1|TRBJ2-1|many|.
TGTGCCAGCAGTGAAGATCTAGCGACTCGGGACGGTAATGAGCAGTTCTTC
CASSEDLATRDGNEQFF
>TRBV6-1|TRBJ1-2|.|TRBD1
TGTGCCAGCAGTACAAGGACAGGCTTTTATGGCTACACCTTC
CASSTRTGFYGYTF
>TRBV29-1|TRBJ1-1|.|.
TGCAGCGGCTGGGATTCCTCTAACACTGAAGCTTTCTTT
CSGWDSSNTEAFF
>TRBV12-5|TRBJ2-7|.|.
TGTGCTAGTGGCCTGGGGGCTGGCCCCTACGAGCAGTACTTC
CASGLGAGPYEQYF
>TRBV12-3/TRBV12-4|TRBJ1-1|.|TRBD1
TGTGCCAGCAGCTTTTCAATCGACAGGGGGCATCAGATGAACACTGAAGCTTTCTTT
CASSFSIDRGHQMNTEAFF
>TRBV7-8|TRBJ1-4|many|TRBD1
TGTGCCAGCAGCTTCTCGGGGCCTGGAGGGGGCAAACTGTTTTTT
CASSFSGPGGGKLFF
>TRBV12-3/TRBV12-4|TRBJ1-2|.|.
TGTGCCAGCAGCTCTAGTTCTTACAGGAGGAACTATGGCTACACCTTC
CASSSSSYRRNYGYTF
>TRBV12-5|TRBJ2-1|few|.
TGTGCTAGTGGTTTGGTACTGGGGCTTTACAATGAGCAGTTCTTC
CASGLVLGLYNEQFF
>TRBV10-3|TRBJ1-2|few|TRBD1
TGTGCCACCCAGGGACAGGGCGACTATGGCTACACCTTC
CATQGQGDYGYTF
>TRBV27|TRBJ2-7|.|.
TGTGCCAGCAGTTCCGGGAAGGCCTACGAGCAGTACTTC
CASSSGKAYEQYF
>TRBV6-5|TRBJ2-5|.|.
TGTGCCAGCAGTTACTCGGAGGGGGGCGGGGAGACCCAGTACTTC
CASSYSEGGGETQYF
>TRBV10-2|TRBJ2-1|.|.
TGCGCCAGCAAGTCGAGGGGGGCCTACAATGAGCAGTTCTTC
CASKSRGAYNEQFF
>TRBV5-8|TRBJ1-2|.|.
TGTACCAGCAGTTGGACACTCAACTATGGCTACACCTTC
CTSSWTLNYGYTF
>TRBV27|TRBJ2-7|.|.
TGTGCCAGCAGTCCAAGACTAGACTCCGAGCAGTACTTC
CASSPRLDSEQYF
>TRBV27|TRBJ1-2|.|.
TGTGCCAGCAGTTTACGATGGGGGACTGTCTCTAACTATGGCTACACCTTC
CASSLRWGTVSNYGYTF
>TRBV4-1|TRBJ2-7|.|TRBD2
TGCGCCAGCAGCCAAGATCAGCGGGGGGGGTACGAGCAGTACTTC
CASSQDQRGGYEQYF
>TRBV7-8|TRBJ2-1|many|.
TGTGCCAGCCTAGGGTCCTACAATGAGCAGTTCTTC
CASLGSYNEQFF
>TRBV7-9|TRBJ2-5|few|TRBD1
TGTGCCAGCGCGAAAGGAGTGAGGGACAGGGAAGAGACCCAGTACTTC
CASAKGVRDREETQYF
>TRBV27|TRBJ2-7|.|.
TGTGCCAGCAGTCCCGTGGGAGGTGAGGTGTACTTC
CASSPVGGEVYF
>TRBV11-2|TRBJ1-1|.|.
TGTGCCAGCAGCTTACCGTACAGGAGCTTCCTCACTGAAGCTTTCTTT
CASSLPYRSFLTEAFF
>TRBV27|TRBJ2-1|few|.
TGTGCCAGCAGTCCCCGTGGGGCAGGGAATTACAATGAGCAGTTCTTC
CASSPRGAGNYNEQFF